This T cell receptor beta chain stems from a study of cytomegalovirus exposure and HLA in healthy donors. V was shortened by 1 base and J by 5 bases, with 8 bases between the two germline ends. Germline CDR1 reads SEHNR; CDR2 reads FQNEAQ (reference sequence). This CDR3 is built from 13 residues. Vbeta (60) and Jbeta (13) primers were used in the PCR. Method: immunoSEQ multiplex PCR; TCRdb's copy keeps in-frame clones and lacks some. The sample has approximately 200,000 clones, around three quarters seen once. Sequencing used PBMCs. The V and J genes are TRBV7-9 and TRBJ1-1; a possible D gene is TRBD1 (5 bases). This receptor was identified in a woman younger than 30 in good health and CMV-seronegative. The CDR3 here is CASSLEGVTEAFF. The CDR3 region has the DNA TGTGCCAGCAGCTTAGAAGGGGTTACTGAAGCTTTCTTT.